This T cell receptor (beta chain) emerged from a study of cytomegalovirus exposure and HLA in healthy donors. About the study: The same platform as the approximately 670 first-cohort repertoires was used for the 130 or so validation repertoires, a later analysis reported. General study findings and limits: The authors listed some 160 TCR beta chains as cytomegalovirus-associated. In vitro, three CMV-associated chains proved specific for CMV antigens. Reports indicated that the classifier achieved high specificity and sensitivity in diagnosing cytomegalovirus status.

In regard to this clone: Its target is unknown.

Trimming cost V 3 bases and J 2 bases, with 14 bases left between them. In germline, CDR1 is SEHNR, CDR2 FQNEAQ (reference sequence). CDR3 length equals 15 residues. Generated by immunoSEQ multiplex PCR, the TCRdb table keeps only in-frame clones and is missing some. The sample yields some 150,000 clones, 70% to 90% seen once. The rearrangement joins TRBV7-9 to TRBJ2-7; weak D call: TRBD1 (5 bases). The source is a woman under 30 in good health and CMV-seropositive. The sample was PBMCs. The CDR3 is CASSFPTTATYEQYF. CDR3 DNA: TGTGCCAGCAGCTTCCCAACGACAGCAACCTACGAGCAGTACTTC.